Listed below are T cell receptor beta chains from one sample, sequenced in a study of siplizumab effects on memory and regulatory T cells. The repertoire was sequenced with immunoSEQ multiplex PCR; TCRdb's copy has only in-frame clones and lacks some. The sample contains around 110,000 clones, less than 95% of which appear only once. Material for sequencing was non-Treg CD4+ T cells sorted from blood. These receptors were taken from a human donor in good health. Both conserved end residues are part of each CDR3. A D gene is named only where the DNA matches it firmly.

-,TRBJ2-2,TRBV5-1,CASRSRGELFF,TGCGCCAGCAGGAGTCGGGGGGAGCTGTTTTTT
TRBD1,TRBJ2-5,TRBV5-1,CASSKGQGLAGGSQETQYF,TGCGCCAGCAGCAAGGGACAGGGGCTCGCTGGGGGGAGTCAAGAGACCCAGTACTTC
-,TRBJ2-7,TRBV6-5,CASSNGATEYF,TGTGCCAGCAGTAATGGGGCCACGGAGTACTTC
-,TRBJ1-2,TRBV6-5,CASSYDSVAGYTF,TGTGCCAGCAGTTATGACTCCGTTGCTGGCTACACCTTC
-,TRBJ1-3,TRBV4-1,CASSPPYGPNTIYF,TGCGCCAGCAGCCCCCCATACGGCCCAAACACCATATATTTT
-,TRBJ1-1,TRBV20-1,CRGHKNTEAFF,TGCAGGGGACACAAGAACACTGAAGCTTTCTTT
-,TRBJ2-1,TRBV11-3,CASSLERLNYNEQFF,TGTGCCAGCAGCTTAGAGCGGCTAAACTACAATGAGCAGTTCTTC
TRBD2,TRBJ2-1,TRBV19,CASSIASGRFSSYNEQFF,TGTGCCAGTAGTATAGCTAGCGGGAGGTTTAGCTCCTACAATGAGCAGTTCTTC
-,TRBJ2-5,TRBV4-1,CASSRTGFQETQYF,TGCGCCAGCAGCCGAACAGGGTTCCAAGAGACCCAGTACTTC
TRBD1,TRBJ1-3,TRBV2,CASRRGGQGTGNTIYF,TGTGCCAGCAGGAGGGGGGGACAGGGCACTGGAAACACCATATATTTT
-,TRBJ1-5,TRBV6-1,CASSDWGGGNQPQHF,TGTGCCAGCAGTGACTGGGGGGGCGGCAATCAGCCCCAGCATTTT
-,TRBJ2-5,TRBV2,CATRGGQETQYF,TGTGCCACCCGCGGTGGACAAGAGACCCAGTACTTC
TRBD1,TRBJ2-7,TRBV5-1,CASSPGQGPFYEQYF,TGCGCCAGCAGCCCTGGACAGGGGCCCTTCTACGAGCAGTACTTC
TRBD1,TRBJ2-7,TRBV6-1,CASSEILGTGRYEQYF,TGTGCCAGCAGTGAAATACTTGGGACAGGGAGGTACGAGCAGTACTTC